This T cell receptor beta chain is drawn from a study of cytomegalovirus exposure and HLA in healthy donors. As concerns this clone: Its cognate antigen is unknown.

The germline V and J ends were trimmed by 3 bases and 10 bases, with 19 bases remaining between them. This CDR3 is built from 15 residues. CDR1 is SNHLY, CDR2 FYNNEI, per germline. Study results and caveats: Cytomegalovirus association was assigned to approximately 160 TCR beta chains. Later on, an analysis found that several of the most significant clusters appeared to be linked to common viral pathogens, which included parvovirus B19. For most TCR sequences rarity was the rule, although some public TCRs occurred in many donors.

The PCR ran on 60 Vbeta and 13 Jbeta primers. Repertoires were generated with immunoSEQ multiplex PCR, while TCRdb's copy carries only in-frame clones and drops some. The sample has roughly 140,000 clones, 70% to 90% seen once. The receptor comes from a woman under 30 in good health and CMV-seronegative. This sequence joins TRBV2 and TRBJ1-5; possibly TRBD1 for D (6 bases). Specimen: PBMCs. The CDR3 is CASSDPGAEVVPQHF. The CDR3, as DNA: TGTGCCAGCAGTGACCCAGGGGCGGAGGTAGTTCCCCAGCATTTT.